This TCR beta chain was retrieved from a study of blood T cell repertoires in COVID-19 (dated by TCRdb to 2020 to 2021). Concerning the study at large: Samples from collaborators originated in the United States, Italy and Spain and spanned both the acute and convalescent phases of COVID-19. The material from the prospective study consisted of cDNA or gDNA derived from T cells, B-cell-depleted T cells, or PBMCs. Subjects who had been exposed to COVID-19, were actively infected with it, or had recovered from it provided the deeply sampled blood TCRbeta repertoires that made up the dataset. The repertoires were released in a freely available public database meant as a resource for research on the immune response to SARS-CoV-2. Samples came from the ongoing ImmuneRACE study (first 160 participants) plus 1,254 subjects from 6 global collaborators. Sample metadata almost always included a de-identified subject ID, COVID-19 status, age in years and sex. HLA class I and class II types, where available, came from metadata supplied by the sample provider rather than from assay-based typing.

About this clone itself: Its antigen is unknown. No much larger clonotype is one base removed from it; base qualities were not supplied.

The full study reports these points: The quantity of clinical and demographic metadata differed by source and by participant and was supplied without curation.

Whole blood was collected in K2EDTA tubes by collaborating institutions according to the institutions' own protocols. Collaborator samples were shipped for TCRbeta analysis as frozen whole blood, isolated PBMCs, or DNA extracted from either sample type. TCRbeta CDR3 regions were amplified from genomic DNA using the immunoSEQ Assay, a bias-controlled multiplex PCR. The authors' analysis ran thus. Within the assay, amplification of reference gene primers was used to estimate how many nucleated cells each sample contained. To quantify the absolute abundance of each unique TCRbeta CDR3 rearrangement, sequence reads were collapsed and filtered. Productive Simpson clonality was computed per sample as the square root of Simpson's diversity index over productive rearrangements. Imported from immuneACCESS, the table was reduced by TCRdb to in-frame sequences with V and J called. These copies leave out some clones; in studies compared against another copy, an unresolved V gene accounts for under half, and the cause of the remainder is not known. V and J calls and clone size come straight from that table; D and trimming were deduced from the DNA. The sample table records roughly 230,000 clones; 88% of these occur just once. The ten top clones hold about 1.7% of the sample.

At the junction V is shortened by 5 bases and J by 8 bases, with 22 bases in between. From cysteine to phenylalanine, the CDR3 is 16 amino acids long. The read is trimmed to its CDR3 DNA, 48 bases read in frame from base 1. According to the germline V gene, CDR1 reads SGHTA and CDR2 reads FQGTGA. The chain is assembled from TRBV7-3 and TRBJ2-1, with TRBD2 tentatively as D gene (6 bases match). The sample comprised peripheral blood. The sequence came from an older man with acute or convalescent COVID-19. The DNA sequence follows: TGTGCCAGCAGCCTTACGGGACTTCCGGTGGCCGATGAGCAGTTCTTC. Its protein is CASSLTGLPVADEQFF.